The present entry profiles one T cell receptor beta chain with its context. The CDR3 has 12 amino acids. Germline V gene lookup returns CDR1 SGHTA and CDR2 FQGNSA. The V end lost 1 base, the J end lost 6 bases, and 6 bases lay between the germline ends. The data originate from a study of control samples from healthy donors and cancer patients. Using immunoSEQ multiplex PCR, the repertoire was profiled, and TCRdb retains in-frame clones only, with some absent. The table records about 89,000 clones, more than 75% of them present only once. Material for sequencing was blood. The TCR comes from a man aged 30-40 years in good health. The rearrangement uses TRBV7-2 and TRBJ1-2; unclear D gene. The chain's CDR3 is CASSLGFDGYTF. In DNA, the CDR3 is TGTGCCAGCAGCTTAGGGTTTGATGGCTACACCTTC.